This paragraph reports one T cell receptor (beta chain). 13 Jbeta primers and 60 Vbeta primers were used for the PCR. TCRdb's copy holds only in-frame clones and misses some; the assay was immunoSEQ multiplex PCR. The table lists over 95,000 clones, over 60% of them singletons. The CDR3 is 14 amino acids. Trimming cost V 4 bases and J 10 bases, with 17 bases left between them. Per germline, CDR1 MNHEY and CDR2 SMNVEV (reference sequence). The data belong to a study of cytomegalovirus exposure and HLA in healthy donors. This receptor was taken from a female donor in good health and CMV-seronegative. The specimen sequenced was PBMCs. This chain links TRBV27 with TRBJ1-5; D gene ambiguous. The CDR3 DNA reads TGTGCCAGCAGTTCCCCTCTTCGGGGAGTTCCCCAGCATTTT. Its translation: CASSSPLRGVPQHF.